This TCR beta chain derives from a study of cytomegalovirus exposure and HLA in healthy donors. Only in-frame clones appear in the TCRdb table, and some are missing; sequencing was by immunoSEQ multiplex PCR. The table shows fewer than 350,000 clones, with 88% occurring only once. CDR1 and CDR2 from the germline V gene are MDHEN and SYDVKM. Unmatched junction bases numbered 6, after V lost 6 bases and J lost 3 bases. CDR3 length: 14 amino acids. The TCR originated in a woman between 18 and 29 years old in good health and CMV-seronegative. The source material was PBMCs. The rearrangement uses TRBV28 and TRBJ1-2; 8 bases match TRBD1. CDR3 nucleotide sequence: TGTGCCAGCAGCGGACAGGGTTGGTACTATGGCTACACCTTC. Amino acids: CASSGQGWYYGYTF.